One T cell receptor beta chain is described in this entry. This sample stems from a study of T cell changes during pregnancy in multiple sclerosis. Measured with immunoSEQ multiplex PCR; TCRdb has only the in-frame clones, and not every one. This table has 30,000 to 40,000 clones, over 90% appearing once. V was trimmed by 2 bases and J by 5 bases, leaving 24 bases between them. The CDR3 runs 18 residues. The germline CDR1 and CDR2 sequences are LNHDA and SQIVND (reference sequence). Sequences were derived from CD4+ T cells from peripheral blood mononuclear cells, sampled in the second trimester of pregnancy. The genes are TRBV19 and TRBJ2-5; D may be TRBD1 (6 bases). This TCR was recovered from a female donor with multiple sclerosis, enrolled in a pregnancy study. CDR3 protein: CASSIQSRGGKRVETQYF. The CDR3 nucleotides are TGTGCCAGTAGTATACAGTCACGAGGGGGTAAACGTGTGGAGACCCAGTACTTC.